The clone carrying this TCR beta chain was seen many times. As yet, its antigen is unknown. This sample is part of a study of regulatory T cells in long-lasting Graves disease. The time point: newly diagnosed GD, antithyroid drugs for less than 3 months. PBMC-derived RNA was used for the TCR library. Patients were from an endocrinology department in Xi'an, China. The TCR beta library used iRepertoire HTBI primers with Arm-PCR amplification of CDR3. MiXCR, run by TCRdb on the multiplex PCR reads, gives a single entry per CDR3 protein. The data show 600,000 to 650,000 distinct CDR3 sequences, 15% to 20% seen once. V was pared by 6 bases and J by 6 bases, with 3 bases of the junction left unmatched. CDR3 size: 13 residues. Study-wide results and limits: Persistent disease preferred TRBV28, TRBJ1-2 and TRBJ2-5; new disease, TRBV20-1 and TRBJ2-1.

This same sample was also taken into another study, of T cells in Graves' hyperthyroidism and ophthalmopathy. That investigation notes: Each patient was aged 18 to 65 and had newly diagnosed hyperthyroidism of under 2 months' duration.

This TCR was sampled from a woman aged 25 to 45 with Graves disease. The sequenced sample was peripheral blood mononuclear cells (PBMCs), obtained at new diagnosis, from a patient treated with antithyroid drugs. This chain connects TRBV12-3 or TRBV12-4 to TRBJ1-5, with 9 bases matching TRBD1. The DNA for the CDR3 is TGTGCCAGCAGCTTGACAGGGGGTCAGCCCCAGCATTTT. Its translation is CASSLTGGQPQHF.